These 10 T cell receptor beta chains share one sample of origin, sequenced in a study of T cell responses to AZD1222 COVID-19 vaccine. Clones were sequenced by immunoSEQ multiplex PCR, and TCRdb holds only the in-frame ones, with some missing. The sample contains 150,000 or so clones, about 92% of which appear only once. The sample here was peripheral blood, taken on day 0 of AZD1222 vaccination. These TCRs come from an adult in good health.

J is TRBJ2-4 and V is TRBV6-2 or TRBV6-3; 14 bases agree with TRBD2. The V and J ends lost 5 bases and 0 bases, in that order; junction bases with no gene match: 9. Germline CDR1 reads MNHEY; CDR2 reads SVGEGT. The CDR3 contains 19 residues. The CDR3: CASSDGLAGGRLAKNIQYF. For the CDR3, the DNA is TGTGCCAGCAGTGATGGACTAGCGGGGGGTCGGCTAGCCAAAAACATTCAGTACTTC.

CDR3 sequence (DNA): TGCGCCAGCAGCTTGGTTAACAGGGAACGAGAGACCCAGTACTTC. This sequence encodes CASSLVNRERETQYF. The chain combines TRBV5-1 with TRBJ2-5; a weak D match, TRBD1 (6 bases). Germline assignment: CDR1 SGHRS and CDR2 YFSETQ. The CDR3 sequence is 15 residues long. V was trimmed by 0 bases and J by 4 bases, leaving 13 bases between them. The whole variable domain, filled in from reference TRBV5-1 and TRBJ2-5, reads KAGVTQTPRYLIKTRGQQVTLSCSPISGHRSVSWYQQTPGQGLQFLFEYFSETQRNKGNFPGRFSGRQFSNSRSEMNVSTLELGDSALYLCASSLVNRERETQYFGPGTRLLVL.

The chain joins TRBV7-2 to TRBJ1-2; tentative D call: TRBD1 (5 bases). Trimming took off 5 bases at V and 8 bases at J, with 15 bases between the two ends. CDR1 and CDR2 from the germline V gene are SGHTA and FQGNSA. This CDR3 is built from 13 residues. This CDR3 reads CASSMLIGAGYTF. The CDR3 nucleotides read TGTGCCAGCAGCATGCTAATTGGGGCGGGCTACACCTTC. Complete variable domain (other parts from reference TRBV7-2 and TRBJ1-2): GAGVSQSPSNKVTEKGKDVELRCDPISGHTALYWYRQSLGQGLEFLIYFQGNSAPDKSGLPSDRFSAERTGGSVSTLTIQRTQQEDSAVYLCASSMLIGAGYTFGSGTRLTVV.

The chain links TRBV19 to TRBJ1-5, with D uncertain. Germline V CDR1 and CDR2: LNHDA, SQIVND (reference sequence). V lost 0 bases to trimming and J lost 0 bases, with 9 bases between them. The CDR3 contains 16 residues. CDR3: CASSIDGLLSNQPQHF. In DNA, the CDR3 is TGTGCCAGTAGTATAGACGGGCTTCTTAGCAATCAGCCCCAGCATTTT.

The CDR3: CASSWDRDRGNTIYF. CDR3 DNA sequence: TGTGCCAGCAGCTGGGACCGGGACAGGGGAAACACCATATATTTT. The chain is built from TRBV7-6 and TRBJ1-3; 8 nucleotides match TRBD1. There are 15 residues in the CDR3. Per germline, CDR1 SGHVS and CDR2 FNYEAQ. J gave up 4 bases and V 4 bases, and 6 bases lay outside the gene matches.

The chain links TRBV7-9 to TRBJ2-1; TRBD1 might be the D (6 bases). V lost 5 bases, J lost 3 bases, and 11 bases lay in between. The CDR3 has 14 residues. Germline-derived CDR1 and CDR2 are SEHNR and FQNEAQ (reference sequence). In nucleotides, the CDR3 is TGTGCCAGCAGCCCCACAGGGTTCTACAATGAGCAGTTCTTC. Translated: CASSPTGFYNEQFF.

The chain has TRBV5-1 and TRBJ2-5, with no clear D. CDR1 and CDR2 (germline): SGHRS, YFSETQ. CDR3 length equals 13 residues. Between the trimmed V and J ends, which lost 2 bases and 3 bases, there was a span of 8 bases. The CDR3 loop is CASSLVGKETQYF. In DNA, the CDR3 is TGCGCCAGCAGCTTAGTGGGAAAAGAGACCCAGTACTTC.

This sequence joins TRBV28 and TRBJ2-1; TRBD1 agrees at 8 bases. The CDR3 is 15 amino acids. Germline CDR1 reads MDHEN; CDR2 reads SYDVKM. Trimming removed 8 bases from V and 4 bases from J; junction bases left unmatched: 10. Written as DNA, the CDR3 is TGTGCCAGCGCCACAGGGGGAGAGCCTTACAATGAGCAGTTCTTC. Translated, it gives CASATGGEPYNEQFF.

The rearrangement links TRBV3-1 (or the pseudogene TRBV3-2) to TRBJ2-1; D tentatively reads TRBD1 or TRBD2 (5 bases each). The CDR3 is 16 residues long. The germline V gene has CDR1 LGHDT and CDR2 YNNKEL (reference sequence). V lost 1 base to trimming and J lost 6 bases, with 16 bases between them. The CDR3 coding sequence is TGTGCCAGCAGCCAAGCCCCCGGGACCTCGCGCAATGAGCAGTTCTTC. The encoded protein is CASSQAPGTSRNEQFF.

This clone has only a few counts. This chain uses TRBV15 with TRBJ1-2, with D uncertain. Per germline, CDR1 LNHNV and CDR2 YYDKDF (reference sequence). The CDR3 is made up of 13 amino acids. Trimming removed 1 base from V and 6 bases from J, with 9 bases in between. CDR3 amino acids: CATSRGAGDGYTF. The DNA for the CDR3 is TGTGCCACCAGCAGAGGCGCGGGAGATGGCTACACCTTC.